Presented here are 23 T cell receptor beta chains from one specimen sequenced in a study of T cells in Graves' hyperthyroidism and ophthalmopathy (dated by TCRdb to the late 2010s). The library was generated by multiplex PCR. Sequenced using an Illumina HiSeq 2000. The TCR beta CDR3 regions were amplified from the RNA transcripts. The TCR CDR3 was subjected to a first round of RT-PCR using the HTBI primer set and the Qiagen OneStep RT-PCR kit. TCRdb handled the public reads itself, with Q25 trimming in fastp and clone calling in MiXCR, and kept productive beta chains. All rows with the same CDR3 protein become a single entry with the most common DNA and genes. The sample table holds about half a million distinct CDR3 sequences, of which 15% to 20% were seen once. The ten largest clones capture roughly 50% of the sample. Sequencing was done on a sample of blood. The source is a man aged 40-49 years with Graves' ophthalmopathy.

This clonotype has more than one count but fewer than ten. The rearrangement joins TRBV27 to TRBJ1-2; TRBD1 matches at 12 bases. CDR1 is MNHEY, CDR2 SMNVEV, per germline (reference sequence). There are 14 residues in the CDR3. V lost 8 bases and J lost 7; bases outside the gene matches: 8. The DNA of the CDR3 is TGTGCCAGCGGGAGGGGACAGGGGGCGAGTGGCTACACCTTC. Its protein is CASGRGQGASGYTF.

This chain connects TRBV6-1 to TRBJ1-5; 8 bases line up with TRBD1. Germline CDR1 MNHNS, CDR2 SASEGT. This CDR3 is 15 amino acids long. V was pared by 6 bases and J by 3 bases, with 7 bases of the junction left unmatched. In nucleotides, the CDR3 is TGTGCCAGCAGAGAGGCAGGGGGCCTCAATCAGCCCCAGCATTTT. Its protein is CASREAGGLNQPQHF.

This clonotype has a count of ten or more. The chain couples TRBV2 to TRBJ2-1; no clear D. The CDR3 loop spans 14 amino acids. Deletions cut 6 bases from V and 6 bases from J, with 15 bases between. Germline V gene sequence: CDR1 SNHLY, CDR2 FYNNEI. This CDR3 is CASRRPLSANEQFF. In DNA, the CDR3 is TGTGCCAGCAGGCGCCCCCTGAGTGCCAATGAGCAGTTCTTC. The whole variable domain, remainder taken from reference TRBV2 and TRBJ2-1, is EPEVTQTPSHQVTQMGQEVILRCVPISNHLYFYWYRQILGQKVEFLVSFYNNEISEKSEIFDDQFSVERPDGSNFTLKIRSTKLEDSAMYFCASRRPLSANEQFFGPGTRLTVL.

At least ten counts were recorded for this clonotype. A clone one base away is much larger, so this may be a read error. The chain employs TRBV28 and TRBJ2-1; D is possibly TRBD1 (5 bases). Germline CDR1 MDHEN, CDR2 SYDVKM. CDR3 length: 14 residues. Trimming removed 8 bases at V and 0 bases at J, with 11 bases between. Here the CDR3 DNA reads TGTGCCAGCCTAGACAGTAGCTCCTACAATGAGCAGTTCTTC. Translation: CASLDSSSYNEQFF. The full variable domain, in which reference TRBV28 and TRBJ2-1 provide the parts outside the CDR3, is DVKVTQSSRYLVKRTGEKVFLECVQDMDHENMFWYRQDPGLGLRLIYFSYDVKMKEKGDIPEGYSVSREKKERFSLILESASTNQTSMYLCASLDSSSYNEQFFGPGTRLTVL.

This clonotype was counted many times. The chain links TRBV6-1 to TRBJ2-1; D possibly corresponds to TRBD1 (6 bases). The CDR3 length is 16 residues. V was trimmed by 6 bases and J by 0 bases, leaving 15 bases between them. CDR1 MNHNS and CDR2 SASEGT come from the germline V gene. CDR3 nucleotides: TGTGCCAGCAGGCCACAGGGCCAGAGCTCCTACAATGAGCAGTTCTTC. Protein product: CASRPQGQSSYNEQFF.

The chain is built from TRBV4-3 and TRBJ2-4, with TRBD2 as a possible D gene (5 bases). Germline-derived CDR1 and CDR2 are LGHNA and YSLEER. The CDR3 is 15 residues long. The V end lost 4 bases, the J end lost 7 bases, and 17 bases lay between the germline ends. CDR3 amino acids: CASSPGQAGGNIQYF. The DNA for the CDR3 is TGCGCCAGCAGCCCCGGGCAGGCCGGCGGGAACATTCAGTACTTC.

Only a few counts were recorded for this clonotype. V is TRBV7-2 and J is TRBJ2-7, with 9 positions matching TRBD2. Trimming at V came to 5 bases and at J to 0 bases, leaving 17 bases not matched to a gene. This CDR3 contains 19 residues. Germline CDR1 and CDR2: SGHTA and FQGNSA. CDR3 nucleotides: TGTGCCAGCAGCCCAAGAAGTAGCGGGAGCCACATGAGCTCCTACGAGCAGTACTTC. Protein sequence: CASSPRSSGSHMSSYEQYF. Combining the CDR3 with reference TRBV7-2 and TRBJ2-7 gives the whole variable domain GAGVSQSPSNKVTEKGKDVELRCDPISGHTALYWYRQSLGQGLEFLIYFQGNSAPDKSGLPSDRFSAERTGGSVSTLTIQRTQQEDSAVYLCASSPRSSGSHMSSYEQYFGPGTRLTVT.

The CDR3 region is CASSFRQDAGELFF. DNA of the CDR3: TGTGCCAGCAGTTTTAGGCAAGACGCCGGGGAGCTGTTTTTT. This chain connects TRBV12-3 or TRBV12-4 to TRBJ2-2, with no clear D. The V end lost 3 bases, the J end lost 6 bases, and 11 bases lay between the germline ends. The CDR3 sequence is 14 residues long.

There are many counts of this clonotype. CDR3: CASSSMTGGTNNEQFF. The CDR3 DNA follows: TGTGCCAGCAGCTCTATGACAGGGGGGACGAACAATGAGCAGTTCTTC. The J gene is TRBJ2-1, the V gene TRBV6-1, with 9 bases matching TRBD1. The ends lost 6 bases at V and 5 bases at J; junction bases unmatched: 11. This CDR3 is built from 16 residues. Germline lookup yields CDR1 MNHNS and CDR2 SASEGT.

This CDR3 reads CASSFLRGYNEQFF. The CDR3 DNA is TGTGCCAGCAGTTTCCTACGCGGGTACAATGAGCAGTTCTTC. The rearrangement uses TRBV12-3 or TRBV12-4 and TRBJ2-1; TRBD2 might be the D (5 bases). There are 14 residues in the CDR3. V lost 3 bases and J 4 bases, leaving 10 bases between the germline ends.

The gene calls are TRBV5-1 and TRBJ2-2; a possible D gene is TRBD1 (5 bases). There are 16 residues in the CDR3. Trimming took off 2 bases at V and 4 bases at J, with 15 bases between the two ends. The germline gives CDR1 SGHRS, CDR2 YFSETQ. CDR3 sequence: CASSLGVTSSTGELFF. CDR3 sequence (DNA): TGCGCCAGCAGCTTAGGGGTAACGAGCAGCACCGGGGAGCTGTTTTTT.

This clonotype was seen ten or more times. The gene calls are TRBV11-3 and TRBJ2-2; TRBD1 agrees at 7 bases. Germline CDR1 reads SGHNT; CDR2 reads YENEEA. With V trimmed by 1 base and J by 7 bases, 9 bases remained unmatched. CDR3 length: 16 residues. CDR3 bases: TGTGCCAGCAGCTTAGGCCGGGACAGACCACGCGGGGAGCTGTTTTTT. Its translation is CASSLGRDRPRGELFF.

J is TRBJ1-2 and V is TRBV29-1, with TRBD1 matching over 10 bases. The CDR3 spans 15 residues. V was clipped by 6 bases and J by 1 base; unmatched bases: 8. From germline, CDR1 is SQVTM and CDR2 ANQGSEA. CDR3 bases: TGCAGCGTCATGACAGGGGGCCCAATTAACTATGGCTACACCTTC. It encodes CSVMTGGPINYGYTF.

In this sample, this clonotype turned up many times. The chain carries TRBV28 and TRBJ1-2; D is possibly TRBD1 (5 bases). The CDR3 contains 15 residues. Germline CDR1 is MDHEN and CDR2 is SYDVKM. Between the trimmed V and J ends, which lost 3 bases and 0 bases, there was a span of 11 bases. The DNA of the CDR3 is TGTGCCAGCAGTTTGGGGGGAATAGCTAACTATGGCTACACCTTC. This sequence encodes CASSLGGIANYGYTF.

The J gene is TRBJ2-1, the V gene TRBV6-2 or TRBV6-3; D perhaps matches TRBD2 (6 bases). Germline V gene lookup returns CDR1 MNHEY and CDR2 SVGEGT. V lost 8 bases to trimming and J lost 2 bases, with 37 bases between them. The CDR3 is 22 residues long. CDR3 sequence reads: CASSPVSLTRYPHPPTYNEQFF. The CDR3 DNA follows: TGTGCCAGCTCACCAGTAAGCCTGACTAGGTACCCCCACCCACCCACCTACAATGAGCAGTTCTTC.

The V and J genes are TRBV11-2 and TRBJ1-4, with no clear D. Trimming removed 1 base at V and 0 bases at J, with 9 bases between. The CDR3 covers 16 residues. The germline gives CDR1 SGHAT, CDR2 FQNNGV. The CDR3 coding sequence is TGTGCCAGCAGCTTAGGGCAGCCTTCAACTAATGAAAAACTGTTTTTT. Residues: CASSLGQPSTNEKLFF.

This clonotype has at least ten counts. The chain links TRBV11-3 to TRBJ2-2, with 7 bases aligning to TRBD2. The V and J ends lost 0 bases and 1 base, in that order; junction bases with no gene match: 5. This CDR3 region has 17 residues. In germline, CDR1 is SGHNT, CDR2 YENEEA. Here the CDR3 DNA reads TGTGCCAGCAGCTTAGATTCCAGCGGGGTGAACACCGGGGAGCTGTTTTTT. Translation: CASSLDSSGVNTGELFF.

Concerning this clonotype itself: A much larger clone lies a single base off, so this may be a read error. This chain links TRBV18 with TRBJ1-2; TRBD1 matches at 9 bases. The CDR3 runs 14 residues. CDR1 is KGHSH, CDR2 LQKENI, per germline. CDR3 nucleotide sequence: TGTGCCGGCTCACTTGAGGGACAGGGAGTCCCCTACACCTTC. Encoded protein: CAGSLEGQGVPYTF.

The chain links TRBV10-3 to TRBJ1-4; D is uncertain. The CDR3 covers 14 residues. The germline V gene has CDR1 ENHRY and CDR2 SYGVKD. V dropped 6 bases and J dropped 5 bases, with 13 bases sitting between them. The CDR3 sequence is CAISPGLSNEKLFF. As DNA, the CDR3 is TGTGCCATCAGCCCTGGACTTTCCAATGAAAAACTGTTTTTT.

This clonotype was seen a few times. The gene calls are TRBV18 and TRBJ1-1; the D is unclear. The CDR3 loop spans 15 amino acids. From germline, CDR1 is KGHSH and CDR2 LQKENI. V was pared by 3 bases and J by 1 base, with 12 bases between. CDR3 region: CASSPLRDPNTEAFF. The CDR3 DNA sequence: TGTGCCAGCTCACCTCTAAGGGATCCGAACACTGAAGCTTTCTTT.

There are many counts of this clonotype. This chain uses TRBV2 with TRBJ1-1, with a weak D call TRBD1 (6 bases). CDR1 SNHLY and CDR2 FYNNEI come from the germline V gene. V dropped 5 bases and J dropped 8 bases, with 15 bases sitting between them. The CDR3 totals 13 residues. CDR3 protein: CASSPRTDVEAFF. CDR3 nucleotides: TGTGCCAGCAGTCCCCGGACAGACGTAGAAGCTTTCTTT.

V and J are TRBV12-3 or TRBV12-4 and TRBJ2-2; D is perhaps TRBD2 (5 bases). Trimming shortened V by 5 bases and J by 2 bases, and 12 bases separated the two germline ends. The length of the CDR3 is 15 residues. The CDR3 here is CASSPWESNTGELFF. CDR3 sequence (DNA): TGTGCCAGCAGTCCCTGGGAGTCCAACACCGGGGAGCTGTTTTTT.

Points on this clonotype: A much larger clone differs from this one at a single base, so this may be a read error. CDR3 sequence (DNA): TGTGCCATCGGGGGACTCCGTGACAATGAGCAGTACTTC. This gives the protein CAIGGLRDNEQYF. The rearrangement joins TRBV10-3 to TRBJ2-1; D may be TRBD2 (6 bases). The DNA end is more similar to TRBJ2-7, so the J call may be wrong. This CDR3 contains 13 residues. CDR1 is ENHRY, CDR2 SYGVKD, per germline.